One sample yielded the 8 T cell receptor beta chains listed below, sequenced in a study of CD8 T cells in Susac syndrome. An amount of RNA that ranged from 0.5 to 1 ug was reverse transcribed with random hexamers. One entry per CDR3 protein results from TCRdb running MiXCR on the immunoSEQ multiplex PCR reads. The sample carries approximately 300,000 distinct CDR3 sequences, approximately 91% recorded once. Sequences were obtained from CD8+ T cells from PBMCs. The source is a human donor with multiple sclerosis.

V is TRBV4-1 and J is TRBJ2-5, with 7 bases aligning to TRBD1. With 4 bases clipped from V and 3 bases from J, the junction kept 11 bases outside the gene matches. The CDR3 sequence is 16 residues long. Germline V gene data show CDR1 as MGHRA and CDR2 as YSYEKL. CDR3 in amino acids: CASSPDTTQGEETQYF. The CDR3 region has the DNA TGCGCCAGCAGCCCTGATACGACGCAGGGGGAAGAGACCCAGTACTTC.

This sequence joins TRBV4-3 and TRBJ2-3, with D possibly matching TRBD1 (5 bases). V was shortened by 3 bases and J by 1 base, with 11 bases between the two germline ends. This CDR3 comprises 15 residues. Germline V CDR1 and CDR2: LGHNA, YSLEER. The CDR3 DNA sequence: TGCGCCAGCAGCCACGCAGGGTCCGGCACAGATACGCAGTATTTT. Translation gives CASSHAGSGTDTQYF.

V is TRBV6-1 and J is TRBJ1-1; D gene ambiguous. The CDR3 sequence is 9 residues long. V shed 7 bases and J shed 10 bases, with 7 bases lying between them. Germline loops: CDR1 MNHNS, CDR2 SASEGT. The CDR3 DNA reads as TGTGCCAGCAACGGGGTAGCTTTCTTT. It is translated as CASNGVAFF.

This chain connects TRBV27 to TRBJ1-4, with D unresolved. The CDR3 is made up of 12 amino acids. V was cut by 4 bases and J by 14 bases, with 14 bases left in between. CDR1 is MNHEY, CDR2 SMNVEV, per germline (reference sequence). The CDR3 DNA reads TGTGCCAGCAGTTCTCGGACCCTGCAGCTGTTTTTT. It codes for CASSSRTLQLFF.

The chain joins TRBV15 to TRBJ2-3, with D perhaps matching TRBD2 (6 bases). The V end was cut by 5 bases, the J end by 2 bases, with 17 bases between. Germline V gene lookup returns CDR1 LNHNV and CDR2 YYDKDF (reference sequence). The CDR3 length is 16 residues. CDR3 nucleotides: TGTGCCACCAGCCCTCCCCCGGGAGACGCCACAGATACGCAGTATTTT. It specifies CATSPPPGDATDTQYF.

This chain links TRBV20-1 with TRBJ2-7, with D tentatively TRBD2 (6 bases). CDR3 length: 14 amino acids. Germline V gene data show CDR1 as DFQATT and CDR2 as SNEGSKA (reference sequence). Between the trimmed V and J ends, which lost 5 bases and 0 bases, there was a span of 14 bases. In DNA, the CDR3 is TGCAGTGCTGGCAGCGGGCAAAGCTCCTACGAGCAGTACTTC. Its translation: CSAGSGQSSYEQYF.

The chain recombines TRBV7-9 with TRBJ1-1; D perhaps matches TRBD1 (5 bases). Germline-derived CDR1 and CDR2 are SEHNR and FQNEAQ (reference sequence). Trimming stripped 6 bases from V and 0 bases from J, with 11 bases between. The CDR3 totals 14 residues. CDR3 amino acids: CASSSGLMNTEAFF. The CDR3 DNA reads as TGTGCCAGCAGTTCGGGACTCATGAACACTGAAGCTTTCTTT. Together with reference TRBV7-9 and TRBJ1-1, the CDR3 gives the full variable domain: DTGVSQNPRHKITKRGQNVTFRCDPISEHNRLYWYRQTLGQGPEFLTYFQNEAQLEKSRLLSDRFSAERPKGSFSTLEIQRTEQGDSAMYLCASSSGLMNTEAFFGQGTRLTVV.

The chain carries TRBV9 and TRBJ2-2, with D possibly TRBD2 on 6 matching bases. V was clipped by 4 bases and J by 7 bases, with 14 bases between them. Germline CDR1 is SGDLS and CDR2 is YYNGEE. This CDR3 has 14 amino acids. The CDR3 DNA sequence: TGTGCCAGCAGCCGCGGAGGGCCGGGCGGGGAGCTGTTTTTT. This sequence encodes CASSRGGPGGELFF. Full variable domain (missing parts from reference TRBV9 and TRBJ2-2): DSGVTQTPKHLITATGQRVTLRCSPRSGDLSVYWYQQSLDQGLQFLIQYYNGEERAKGNILERFSAQQFPDLHSELNLSSLELGDSALYFCASSRGGPGGELFFGEGSRLTVL.